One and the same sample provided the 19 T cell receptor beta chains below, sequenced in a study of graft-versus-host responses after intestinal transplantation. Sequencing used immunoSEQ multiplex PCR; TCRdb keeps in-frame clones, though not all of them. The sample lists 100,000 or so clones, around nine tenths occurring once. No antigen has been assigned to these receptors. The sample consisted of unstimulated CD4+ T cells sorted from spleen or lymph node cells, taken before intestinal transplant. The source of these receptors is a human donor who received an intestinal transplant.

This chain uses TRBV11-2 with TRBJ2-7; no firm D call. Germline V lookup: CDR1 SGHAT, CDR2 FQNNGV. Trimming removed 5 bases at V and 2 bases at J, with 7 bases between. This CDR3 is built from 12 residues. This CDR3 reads CASSAVAYEQYF. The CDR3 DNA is TGTGCCAGCAGCGCGGTGGCCTACGAGCAGTACTTC.

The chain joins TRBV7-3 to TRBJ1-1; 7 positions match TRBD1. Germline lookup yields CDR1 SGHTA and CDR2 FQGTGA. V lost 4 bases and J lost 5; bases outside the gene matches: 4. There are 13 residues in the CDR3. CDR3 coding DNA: TGTGCCAGCAGCTCGACAGGGAAAACTGAAGCTTTCTTT. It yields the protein CASSSTGKTEAFF.

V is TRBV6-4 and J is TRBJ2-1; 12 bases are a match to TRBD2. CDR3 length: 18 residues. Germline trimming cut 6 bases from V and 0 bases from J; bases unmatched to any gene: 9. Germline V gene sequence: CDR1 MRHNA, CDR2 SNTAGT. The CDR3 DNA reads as TGTGCCAGCAGCCACGCCGGACTAGCGGGGAGCTCCTACAATGAGCAGTTCTTC. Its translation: CASSHAGLAGSSYNEQFF.

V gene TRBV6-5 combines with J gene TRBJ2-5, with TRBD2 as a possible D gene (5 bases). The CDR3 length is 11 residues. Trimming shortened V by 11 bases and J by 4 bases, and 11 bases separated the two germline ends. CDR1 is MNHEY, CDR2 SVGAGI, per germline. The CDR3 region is CACREGETQYF. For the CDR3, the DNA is TGTGCCTGCCGTGAGGGAGAGACCCAGTACTTC.

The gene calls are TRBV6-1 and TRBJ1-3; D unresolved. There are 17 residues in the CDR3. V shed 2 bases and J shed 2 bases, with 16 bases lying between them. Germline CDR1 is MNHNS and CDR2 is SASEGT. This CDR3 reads CASSESEILVAGNTIYF. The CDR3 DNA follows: TGTGCCAGCAGTGAATCTGAGATTCTGGTAGCTGGAAACACCATATATTTT.

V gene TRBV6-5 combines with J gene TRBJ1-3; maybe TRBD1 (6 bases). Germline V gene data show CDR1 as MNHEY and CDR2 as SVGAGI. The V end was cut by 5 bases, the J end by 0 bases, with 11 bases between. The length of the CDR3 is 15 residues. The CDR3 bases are TGTGCCAGCAGTCCCGGACAGATCTCTGGAAACACCATATATTTT. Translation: CASSPGQISGNTIYF.

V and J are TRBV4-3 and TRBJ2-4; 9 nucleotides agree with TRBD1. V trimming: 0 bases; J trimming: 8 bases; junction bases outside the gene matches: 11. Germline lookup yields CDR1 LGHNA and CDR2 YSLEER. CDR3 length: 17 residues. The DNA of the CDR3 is TGCGCCAGCAGCCAAGATCTTCGTGACAGGGGGAGGGACATTCAGTACTTC. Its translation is CASSQDLRDRGRDIQYF.

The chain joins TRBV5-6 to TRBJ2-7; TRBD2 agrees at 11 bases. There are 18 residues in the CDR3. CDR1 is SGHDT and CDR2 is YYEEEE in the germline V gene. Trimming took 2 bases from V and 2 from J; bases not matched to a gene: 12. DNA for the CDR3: TGTGCCAGCAGCTTATCAAGGCTAGCGGGGGGTAATACCTACGAGCAGTACTTC. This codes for CASSLSRLAGGNTYEQYF.

The CDR3 reads CSGSNGGGIADTQYF. In nucleotides, the CDR3 is TGCAGCGGCTCAAACGGAGGGGGCATCGCAGATACGCAGTATTTT. This sequence joins TRBV29-1 and TRBJ2-3; a weak D match, TRBD1 (7 bases). The CDR3 totals 15 residues. Trimming shortened V by 7 bases and J by 4 bases, and 21 bases separated the two germline ends. Germline V gene sequence: CDR1 SQVTM, CDR2 ANQGSEA.

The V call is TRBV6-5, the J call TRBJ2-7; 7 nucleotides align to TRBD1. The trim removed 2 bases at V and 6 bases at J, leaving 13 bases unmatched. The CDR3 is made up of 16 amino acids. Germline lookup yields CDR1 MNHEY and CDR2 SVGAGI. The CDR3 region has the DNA TGTGCCAGCAGTTACACCTTATGGGACAGATCACGCGAGCAGTACTTC. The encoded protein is CASSYTLWDRSREQYF.

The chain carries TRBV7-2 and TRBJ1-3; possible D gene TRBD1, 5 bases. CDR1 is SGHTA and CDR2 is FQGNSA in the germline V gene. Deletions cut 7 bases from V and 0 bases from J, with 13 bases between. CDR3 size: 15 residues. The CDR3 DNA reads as TGTGCCAGCATCCTTGGGGGGTCCTCTGGAAACACCATATATTTT. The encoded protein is CASILGGSSGNTIYF.

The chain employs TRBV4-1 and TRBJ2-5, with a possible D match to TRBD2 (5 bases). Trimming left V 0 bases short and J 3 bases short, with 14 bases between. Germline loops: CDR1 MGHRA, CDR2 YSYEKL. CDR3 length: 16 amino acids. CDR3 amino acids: CASSQDGGWGEETQYF. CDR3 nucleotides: TGCGCCAGCAGCCAAGATGGTGGGTGGGGAGAAGAGACCCAGTACTTC.

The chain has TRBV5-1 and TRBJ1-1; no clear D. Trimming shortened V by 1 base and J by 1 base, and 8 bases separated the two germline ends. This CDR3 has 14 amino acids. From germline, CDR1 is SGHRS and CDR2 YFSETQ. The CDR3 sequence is CASSLSRENTEAFF. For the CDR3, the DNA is TGCGCCAGCAGCTTGTCTCGGGAGAACACTGAAGCTTTCTTT.

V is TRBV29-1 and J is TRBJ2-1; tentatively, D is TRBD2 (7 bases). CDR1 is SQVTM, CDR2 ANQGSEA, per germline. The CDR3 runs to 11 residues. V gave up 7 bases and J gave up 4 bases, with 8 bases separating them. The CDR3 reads CSEGGYNEQFF. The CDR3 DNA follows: TGCAGCGAGGGGGGGTACAATGAGCAGTTCTTC.

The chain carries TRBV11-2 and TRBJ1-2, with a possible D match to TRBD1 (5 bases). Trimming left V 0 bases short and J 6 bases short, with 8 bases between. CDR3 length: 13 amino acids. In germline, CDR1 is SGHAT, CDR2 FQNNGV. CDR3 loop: CASSLERQHGYTF. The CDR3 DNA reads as TGTGCCAGCAGCTTAGAGCGACAGCATGGCTACACCTTC.

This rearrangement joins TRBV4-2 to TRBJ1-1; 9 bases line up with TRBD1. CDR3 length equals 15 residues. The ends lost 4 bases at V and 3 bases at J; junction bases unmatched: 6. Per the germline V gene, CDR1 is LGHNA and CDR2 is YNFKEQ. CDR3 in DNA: TGTGCCAGCAGCCCGGGACAGGGTCGGGACACTGAAGCTTTCTTT. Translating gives CASSPGQGRDTEAFF.

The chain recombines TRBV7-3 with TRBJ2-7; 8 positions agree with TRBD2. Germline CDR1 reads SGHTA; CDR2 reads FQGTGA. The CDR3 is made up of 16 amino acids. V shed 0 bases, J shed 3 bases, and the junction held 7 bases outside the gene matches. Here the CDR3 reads CASSLTSGGVGYEQYF. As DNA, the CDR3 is TGTGCCAGCAGCTTAACTTCCGGGGGGGTTGGCTACGAGCAGTACTTC. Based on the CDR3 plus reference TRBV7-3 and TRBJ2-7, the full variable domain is GAGVSQTPSNKVTEKGKYVELRCDPISGHTALYWYRQSLGQGPEFLIYFQGTGAADDSGLPNDRFFAVRPEGSVSTLKIQRTERGDSAVYLCASSLTSGGVGYEQYFGPGTRLTVT.

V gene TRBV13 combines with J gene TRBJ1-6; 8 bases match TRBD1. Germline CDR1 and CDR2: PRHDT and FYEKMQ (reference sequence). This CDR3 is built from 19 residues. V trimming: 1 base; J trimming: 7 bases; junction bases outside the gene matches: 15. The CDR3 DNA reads TGTGCCAGCAGCTTAGAACTGGGACGGCGGACAGGGTGGAATTCACCCCTCCACTTT. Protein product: CASSLELGRRTGWNSPLHF.

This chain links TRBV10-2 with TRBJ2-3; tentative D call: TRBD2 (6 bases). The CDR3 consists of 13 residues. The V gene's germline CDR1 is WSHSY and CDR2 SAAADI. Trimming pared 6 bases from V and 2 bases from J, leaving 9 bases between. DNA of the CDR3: TGCGCCAGCAGACGGGACTCCACAGATACGCAGTATTTT. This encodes CASRRDSTDTQYF.